This T cell receptor beta chain comes out of a study of T cell changes during pregnancy in multiple sclerosis (dated by TCRdb to between 2018 and 2021). Study-level background: Changes in the T cell repertoire over the course of pregnancy were examined in this study in women with multiple sclerosis.

Taken from cysteine to phenylalanine, the CDR3 has 17 residues. Of all the DNA, just the CDR3 is kept, 51 bases in frame from base 1. From the germline V gene, CDR1 is SGHRS and CDR2 is YFSETQ. V and J are trimmed by 0 bases and 6 bases, and the gene matches miss 10 bases of the junction. Points on this clone: There is no known antigen for this receptor. No quality values exist for individual bases; no much larger clone is one base distant.

Library preparation employed the immunoSEQ multiplex PCR assay. Not all clones reach the TCRdb copy of this immuneACCESS table, which keeps in-frame sequences only. Checked studies attribute under half of the gap to unresolved V genes and leave the rest unexplained. This sample gives just under 95,000 clones in total; roughly 92% of them show up just once. The ten most abundant clones make up over 2% of the sample. The chain was built from TRBV5-1 and TRBJ2-5, with 11 middle bases fitting TRBD2. Sequenced here: peripheral blood, sampled in the first trimester of pregnancy. This clonotype was sampled from a female donor with multiple sclerosis, enrolled in a pregnancy study. The nucleotide sequence is given as TGCGCCAGCAGCTTGGCCCTAGCGGGAGGATGGGTCAAGACCCAGTACTTC. Its coded protein is CASSLALAGGWVKTQYF.